These 9 T cell receptor beta chains share one sample of origin, sequenced in a study of T cells after yellow fever vaccination. TCRdb ran MiXCR on the 5' RACE reads and lists one entry per CDR3 protein. The sample lists about 160,000 distinct CDR3 sequences, under 7.5% seen once, with more than 2.5% in the top ten. The sequencing used CD4+ T cells sorted from PBMCs, collected less than 6 days after the first yellow fever vaccination. The receptors stem from a man between 18 and 29 years old who received the YFV17D yellow fever vaccine.

This clonotype occurred many times. This rearrangement joins TRBV20-1 to TRBJ2-7, with 7 positions matching TRBD1. CDR1 is DFQATT, CDR2 SNEGSKA, per germline (reference sequence). J gave up 7 bases and V 4 bases, and 7 bases lay outside the gene matches. The CDR3 totals 12 residues. The CDR3 is CSAKSPGGEQYV. CDR3 coding DNA: TGCAGTGCTAAATCTCCAGGGGGTGAGCAGTACGTC.

In its sample, this clonotype was seen a few times. This sequence joins TRBV11-2 and TRBJ2-1; the D gene is possibly TRBD2 (5 bases). Germline V lookup: CDR1 SGHAT, CDR2 FQNNGV. The CDR3 is made up of 13 amino acids. Trimming removed 5 bases from V and 8 bases from J, with 13 bases in between. The CDR3 DNA is TGTGCCAGCAGCAGATTCGGGGTCCATGAGCAGTTCTTC. Protein sequence: CASSRFGVHEQFF.

This clonotype was picked up a small number of times. The chain is built from TRBV11-2 and TRBJ2-7, with D possibly matching TRBD1 (6 bases). V gave up 1 base and J gave up 3 bases, with 13 bases separating them. Germline V lookup: CDR1 SGHAT, CDR2 FQNNGV. This CDR3 comprises 15 residues. CDR3: CASSLAPGTSYEQYF. In DNA, the CDR3 is TGTGCCAGCAGCTTAGCCCCGGGGACAAGCTACGAGCAGTACTTC.

This clonotype has a count of ten or more. The chain recombines TRBV3-1 with TRBJ2-1, with 8 bases that match TRBD1. Losses at the gene ends were 4 bases for V and 8 bases for J; bases not matched to a gene: 4. The CDR3 runs to 13 residues. Germline CDR1 LGHDT, CDR2 YNNKEL (reference sequence). CDR3 in amino acids: CASSRTGLDEQFF. CDR3 nucleotide sequence: TGTGCCAGCAGCCGGACAGGGCTGGATGAGCAGTTCTTC.

At least ten counts were recorded for this clonotype. This chain uses TRBV7-9 with TRBJ2-4; the D gene is possibly TRBD2 (7 bases). V was shortened by 3 bases and J by 5 bases, with 11 bases between the two germline ends. The CDR3 is 14 residues long. CDR1 and CDR2 from the germline V gene are SEHNR and FQNEAQ (reference sequence). Written as DNA, the CDR3 is TGTGCCAGCAGCTTCGGGGAGGGGGAAAACATTCAGTACTTC. Encoded protein: CASSFGEGENIQYF.

In its sample, this clonotype was seen many times. The rearrangement uses TRBV29-1 and TRBJ1-2; TRBD1 agrees at 7 bases. Germline CDR1 and CDR2: SQVTM and ANQGSEA. The CDR3 length is 15 residues. J was trimmed by 0 bases and V by 7 bases; bases with no gene match: 11. The CDR3: CSAEGFRGANYGYTF. The CDR3 nucleotides are TGCAGCGCCGAAGGGTTCAGGGGGGCTAACTATGGCTACACCTTC.

This clonotype was seen at least ten times. V is TRBV5-1 and J is TRBJ1-6; TRBD1 might be the D (5 bases). The CDR3 contains 14 residues. V was trimmed by 4 bases and J by 7 bases, leaving 12 bases between them. Germline V gene data show CDR1 as SGHRS and CDR2 as YFSETQ. CDR3 DNA: TGCGCCAGCAGCACCGGGACGATGAATTCACCCCTCCACTTT. This translates into CASSTGTMNSPLHF.

The V call is TRBV27, the J call TRBJ1-6; D call uncertain. Trimming left V 8 bases short and J 10 bases short, with 18 bases between. The germline V gene encodes CDR1 MNHEY and CDR2 SMNVEV (reference sequence). The CDR3 loop spans 14 amino acids. The DNA for the CDR3 is TGTGCCAGCCTTCGTAGGATCGGTTTATCACCCCTCCACTTT. This encodes CASLRRIGLSPLHF.

This clonotype has only a few counts. This chain links TRBV7-2 with TRBJ1-4; weak D call: TRBD1 (6 bases). The CDR3 runs to 14 residues. The germline V gene encodes CDR1 SGHTA and CDR2 FQGNSA. Between the trimmed V and J ends, which lost 3 bases and 8 bases, there was a span of 13 bases. The CDR3 DNA reads as TGTGCCAGCAGCTTCGGACAGCACCCGGAAAAACTGTTTTTT. Amino acids: CASSFGQHPEKLFF.